The sequence of this TCR beta chain was determined in a study of glioma-infiltrating T cells. TCR alpha and beta CDR3 regions were amplified from RNA using iRepertoire nested multiplex PCR. One entry per CDR3 protein, called by TCRdb with MiXCR from the multiplex PCR reads. Among around 350,000 distinct CDR3 sequences listed, 41% were seen once. Study-level points and caveats: Very few CDR3 sequences were shared between tissue and blood. Shared blood CDR3 signature motifs marked patients with low tissue-blood divergence.

This clonotype came up many times. Its antigen is undetermined. Germline lookup yields CDR1 SNHLY and CDR2 FYNNEI. This CDR3 is built from 11 residues. Trimming took off 3 bases at V and 9 bases at J, with 7 bases between the two ends. The sequence was obtained from a human donor with low-grade glioma or glioblastoma, undergoing nonglioma brain surgery, or in good health (not recorded which). The chain links TRBV2 to TRBJ2-3; the D gene is possibly TRBD2 (6 bases). The sequenced sample consisted of glioma tissue, nonneoplastic brain tissue, or PBMCs (not recorded which). CDR3 amino acids: CASSEEGTQYF. Written as DNA, the CDR3 is TGTGCCAGCAGTGAGGAGGGGACGCAGTATTTT.